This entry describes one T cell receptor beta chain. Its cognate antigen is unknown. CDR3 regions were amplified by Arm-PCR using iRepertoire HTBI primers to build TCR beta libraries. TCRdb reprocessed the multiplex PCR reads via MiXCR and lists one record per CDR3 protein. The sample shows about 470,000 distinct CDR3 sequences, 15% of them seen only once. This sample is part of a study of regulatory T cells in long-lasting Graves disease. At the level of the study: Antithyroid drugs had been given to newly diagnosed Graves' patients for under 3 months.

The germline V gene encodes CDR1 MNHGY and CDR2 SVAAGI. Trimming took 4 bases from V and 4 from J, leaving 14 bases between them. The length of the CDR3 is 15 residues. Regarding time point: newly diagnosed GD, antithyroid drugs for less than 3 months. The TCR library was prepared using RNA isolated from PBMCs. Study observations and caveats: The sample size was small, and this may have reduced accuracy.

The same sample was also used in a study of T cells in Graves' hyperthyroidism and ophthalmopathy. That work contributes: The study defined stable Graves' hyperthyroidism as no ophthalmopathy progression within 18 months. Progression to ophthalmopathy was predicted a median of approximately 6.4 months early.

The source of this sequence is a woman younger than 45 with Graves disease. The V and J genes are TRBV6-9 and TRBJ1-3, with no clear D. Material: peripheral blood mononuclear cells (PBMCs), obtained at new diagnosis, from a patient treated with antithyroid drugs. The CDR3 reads CASSLTWSPGNTIYF. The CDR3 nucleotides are TGTGCCAGCAGTTTGACCTGGTCACCAGGAAACACCATATATTTT.